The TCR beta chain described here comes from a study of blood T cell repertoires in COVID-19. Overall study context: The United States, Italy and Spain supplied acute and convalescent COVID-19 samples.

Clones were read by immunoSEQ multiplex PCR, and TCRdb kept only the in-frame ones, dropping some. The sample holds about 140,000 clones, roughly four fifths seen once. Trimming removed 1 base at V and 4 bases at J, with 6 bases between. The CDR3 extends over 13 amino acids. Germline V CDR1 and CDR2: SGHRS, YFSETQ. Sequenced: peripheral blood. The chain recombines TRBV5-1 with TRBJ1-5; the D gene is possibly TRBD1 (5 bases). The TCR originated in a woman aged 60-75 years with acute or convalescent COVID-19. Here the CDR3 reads CASSLQGNQPQHF. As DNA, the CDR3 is TGCGCCAGCAGCTTGCAGGGAAATCAGCCCCAGCATTTT.